Listed below are T cell receptor beta chains from one sample, sequenced in a study of T-cell memory formation after mild COVID-19. TCRdb re-called the 5' RACE reads with MiXCR, one entry per CDR3 protein. The sample contains about 180,000 distinct CDR3 sequences, less than 20% of which appear only once. The specimen was PBMCs or a T cell subset sorted from them (not recorded which). Every receptor here comes from a man aged 18 to 29 who had mild COVID-19 (a few samples of this study predate the infection). Cell type and time point are not known. Both conserved end residues are part of each CDR3. D genes are given only for firm matches. Only some rows state a clone size, as once, few, many or a class for expanded clones.

D: NA; size: few; J: TRBJ2-2; length: 13; V: TRBV5-1; DNA: TGCGCCAGCAGCCTCAGCGAGGCCGGGGAGCTGTTTTTT; CDR3: CASSLSEAGELFF
D: NA; size: NA; J: TRBJ2-1; length: 11; V: TRBV15; DNA: TGTGCCACCAGAGGTGCGGGGAGGCAGTTCTTC; CDR3: CATRGAGRQFF
D: NA; size: NA; J: TRBJ2-2; length: 16; V: TRBV5-1; DNA: TGCGCCAGCAGCTCGGTGTGGGGCCTGAACACCGGGGAGCTGTTTTTT; CDR3: CASSSVWGLNTGELFF
D: NA; size: few; J: TRBJ2-5; length: 15; V: TRBV5-1; DNA: TGCGCCAGCACAGTATTGCCAGGTGAACAAGAGACCCAGTACTTC; CDR3: CASTVLPGEQETQYF
D: NA; size: NA; J: TRBJ2-7; length: 16; V: TRBV5-1; DNA: TGCGCCAGCAGCCCAGGGACGGGACAAAGCTCCTACGAGCAGTACTTC; CDR3: CASSPGTGQSSYEQYF
D: TRBD1; size: NA; J: TRBJ1-6; length: 13; V: TRBV30; DNA: TGTGCCTGGACCGCGGGACAGCGGGAGGCCCTCCACTTT; CDR3: CAWTAGQREALHF
D: NA; size: few; J: TRBJ2-2; length: 13; V: TRBV6-6; DNA: TGTGCCATCTACCAGGGGCGGTCCGGGGAGCTGTTTTTT; CDR3: CAIYQGRSGELFF
D: NA; size: NA; J: TRBJ1-1; length: 14; V: TRBV30; DNA: TGTGCCTGGAGTGTGGGGGTGATGAACACTGAAGCTTTCTTT; CDR3: CAWSVGVMNTEAFF
D: NA; size: NA; J: TRBJ1-6; length: 15; V: TRBV4-2; DNA: TGTGCCAGCAGCCAAGATACACCTTATAATTCACCCCTCCACTTT; CDR3: CASSQDTPYNSPLHF
D: NA; size: NA; J: TRBJ2-3; length: 13; V: TRBV18; DNA: TGTGCCAGCTCGCGGGGTAACACAGATACGCAGTATTTT; CDR3: CASSRGNTDTQYF
D: NA; size: NA; J: TRBJ1-5; length: 13; V: TRBV20-1; DNA: TGCAGTGCTAGCCCGACAGTCAATCAGCCCCAGCATTTT; CDR3: CSASPTVNQPQHF
D: NA; size: NA; J: TRBJ2-2; length: 14; V: TRBV7-3; DNA: TGTGCCAGCAGCTTTCGAAGTACTACCGGGGAGCTGTTTTTT; CDR3: CASSFRSTTGELFF
D: TRBD2; size: NA; J: TRBJ2-7; length: 14; V: TRBV5-1; DNA: TGCGCCAGCCGGCCCCCAGCGGGGAGCTACGAGCAGTACTTC; CDR3: CASRPPAGSYEQYF
D: TRBD1; size: NA; J: TRBJ1-2; length: 17; V: TRBV5-1; DNA: TGCGCCAGCAGCTTGGCCTCAGGGGGGTGGTCTAACTATGGCTACACCTTC; CDR3: CASSLASGGWSNYGYTF
D: TRBD2; size: few; J: TRBJ2-7; length: 14; V: TRBV7-8; DNA: TGTGCCAGCAGCTCCCTCCGGGGGGACTACGAGCAGTACTTC; CDR3: CASSSLRGDYEQYF
D: TRBD2; size: NA; J: TRBJ2-3; length: 13; V: TRBV7-2; DNA: TGTGCCAGCGGGGGGGGGAGCACAGATACGCAGTATTTT; CDR3: CASGGGSTDTQYF
D: TRBD1; size: NA; J: TRBJ2-2; length: 15; V: TRBV5-1; DNA: TGCGCCAGCAGCGGACAGGGACCGAACACCGGGGAGCTGTTTTTT; CDR3: CASSGQGPNTGELFF
D: NA; size: NA; J: TRBJ2-4; length: 14; V: TRBV4-2; DNA: TGTGCCAGCAGCCAGGCCCTAGCCAAAAACATTCAGTACTTC; CDR3: CASSQALAKNIQYF
D: NA; size: NA; J: TRBJ1-2; length: 15; V: TRBV5-6; DNA: TGTGCCAGCAGCCAGCAGGGGTCCCCTTTCTATGGCTACACCTTC; CDR3: CASSQQGSPFYGYTF
D: TRBD2; size: few; J: TRBJ2-3; length: 16; V: TRBV12-3/TRBV12-4; DNA: TGTGCCAGCAGACGCACTAGCGGGGGCAGCACAGATACGCAGTATTTT; CDR3: CASRRTSGGSTDTQYF
D: NA; size: few; J: TRBJ1-4; length: 17; V: TRBV4-3; DNA: TGCGCCAGCAGCCAAGAAGGGGGACCATCCCGGGATGAAAAACTGTTTTTT; CDR3: CASSQEGGPSRDEKLFF
D: NA; size: few; J: TRBJ2-5; length: 12; V: TRBV6-2/TRBV6-3; DNA: TGTGCCAGCAACGCAGGGGTAGAGACCCAGTACTTC; CDR3: CASNAGVETQYF
D: NA; size: few; J: TRBJ1-5; length: 16; V: TRBV18; DNA: TGTGCCAGCTCTTCGGGATCGGGTGGTGGAAATCAGCCCCAGCATTTT; CDR3: CASSSGSGGGNQPQHF
D: TRBD1; size: many; J: TRBJ1-2; length: 14; V: TRBV5-1; DNA: TGCGCCAGCAGCTTGGGGGACAGAAACTATGGCTACACCTTC; CDR3: CASSLGDRNYGYTF
D: NA; size: NA; J: TRBJ2-1; length: 13; V: TRBV9; DNA: TGTGCCAGCAGCGGACATACAGGGTACGAGCAGTTCTTC; CDR3: CASSGHTGYEQFF
D: NA; size: NA; J: TRBJ1-1; length: 14; V: TRBV12-3/TRBV12-4; DNA: TGTGCCAGCAGTTTGGCCGAGGTGAGGACTGAAGCTTTCTTT; CDR3: CASSLAEVRTEAFF
D: NA; size: few; J: TRBJ2-1; length: 13; V: TRBV11-2; DNA: TGTGCCAGCAGCTTAGGGTACAGAAATGAGCAGTTCTTC; CDR3: CASSLGYRNEQFF
D: TRBD2; size: few; J: TRBJ2-1; length: 15; V: TRBV7-2; DNA: TGTGCCAGCAGCTCCCAGGGACTAGCGGAAAATGAGCAGTTCTTC; CDR3: CASSSQGLAENEQFF
D: TRBD1; size: many; J: TRBJ1-5; length: 15; V: TRBV7-2; DNA: TGTGCCAGCAGCTTAGGACAGGGGGCAGGTCAGCCCCAGCATTTT; CDR3: CASSLGQGAGQPQHF
D: NA; size: NA; J: TRBJ1-1; length: 15; V: TRBV6-6; DNA: TGTGCCAGCACCCCAATCAGCGGGGCGGTCACTGAAGCTTTCTTT; CDR3: CASTPISGAVTEAFF
D: NA; size: NA; J: TRBJ2-2; length: 18; V: TRBV6-5; DNA: TGTGCCAGCAGTTACTCGGGCAACCTGAGACCGAACACCGGGGAGCTGTTTTTT; CDR3: CASSYSGNLRPNTGELFF